Given below is one TCR beta chain in context. Germline assignment: CDR1 MNHEY and CDR2 SVGAGI. There are 13 residues in the CDR3. The V gene end was trimmed by 6 bases and the J gene end by 4 bases; junction bases not matched to a gene: 1. In the study's own analysis: Estimates of nucleated cell counts were drawn from the amplification of reference gene primers. TCRdb's table, derived via immunoSEQ multiplex PCR, lists solely in-frame clones and lacks some. The DNA gave D and trimming, while V, J and clone size come from that table. Here the sample spans under 95,000 clones, roughly nine tenths being singletons. These data belong to a study of blood T cell repertoires in COVID-19. Study-level information: T cells, B-cell-depleted T cells, or PBMCs supplied cDNA or gDNA.

The TCR originated in a man in his fifties with COVID-19, enrolled during active disease. Specimen: peripheral blood. This sequence joins TRBV6-5 and TRBJ2-3; 10 bases are shared with TRBD2. The CDR3 DNA sequence: TGTGCCAGCAGCCTAGCGGGAGCAGATACGCAGTATTTT. It translates to CASSLAGADTQYF.